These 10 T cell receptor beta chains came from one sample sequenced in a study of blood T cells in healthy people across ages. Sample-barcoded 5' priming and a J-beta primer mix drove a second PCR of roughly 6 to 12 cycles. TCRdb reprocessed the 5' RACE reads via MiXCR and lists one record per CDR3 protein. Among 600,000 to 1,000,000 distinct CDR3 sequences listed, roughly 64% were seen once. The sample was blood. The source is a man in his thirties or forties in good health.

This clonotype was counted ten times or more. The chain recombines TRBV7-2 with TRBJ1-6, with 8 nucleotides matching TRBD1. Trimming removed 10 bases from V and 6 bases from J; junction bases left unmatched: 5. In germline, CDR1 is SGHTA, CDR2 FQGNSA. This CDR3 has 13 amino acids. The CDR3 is CATLTGVNSPLHF. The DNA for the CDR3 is TGTGCCACCTTGACAGGGGTTAATTCACCCCTCCACTTT.

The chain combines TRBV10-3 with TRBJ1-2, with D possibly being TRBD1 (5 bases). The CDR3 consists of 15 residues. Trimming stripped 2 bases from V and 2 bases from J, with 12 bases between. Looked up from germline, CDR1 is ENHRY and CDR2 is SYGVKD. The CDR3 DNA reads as TGTGCCATCAGTGAGAACCCGGGGGTCAACTATGGCTACACCTTC. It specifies CAISENPGVNYGYTF.

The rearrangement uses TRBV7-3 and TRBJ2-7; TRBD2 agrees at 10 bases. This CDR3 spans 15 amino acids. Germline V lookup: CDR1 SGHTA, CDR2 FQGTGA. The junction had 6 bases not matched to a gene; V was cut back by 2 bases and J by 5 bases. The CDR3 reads CASSLSLAGEDEQYF. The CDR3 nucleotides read TGTGCCAGCAGCTTATCCCTAGCGGGAGAAGACGAGCAGTACTTC.

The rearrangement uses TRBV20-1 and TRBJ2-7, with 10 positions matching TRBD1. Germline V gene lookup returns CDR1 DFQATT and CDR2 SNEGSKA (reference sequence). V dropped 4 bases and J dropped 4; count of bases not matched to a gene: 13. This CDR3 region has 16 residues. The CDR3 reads CSAIGQGVPLFYEQYF. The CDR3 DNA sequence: TGCAGTGCTATCGGACAGGGGGTACCCCTCTTTTACGAGCAGTACTTC.

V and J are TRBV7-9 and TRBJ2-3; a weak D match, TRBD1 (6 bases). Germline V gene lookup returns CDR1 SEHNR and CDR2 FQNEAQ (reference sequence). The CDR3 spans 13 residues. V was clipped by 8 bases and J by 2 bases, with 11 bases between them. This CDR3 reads CASQGTTTDTQYF. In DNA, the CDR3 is TGTGCCAGCCAGGGGACCACCACAGATACGCAGTATTTT. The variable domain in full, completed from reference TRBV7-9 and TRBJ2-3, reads DTGVSQNPRHKITKRGQNVTFRCDPISEHNRLYWYRQTLGQGPEFLTYFQNEAQLEKSRLLSDRFSAERPKGSFSTLEIQRTEQGDSAMYLCASQGTTTDTQYFGPGTRLTVL.

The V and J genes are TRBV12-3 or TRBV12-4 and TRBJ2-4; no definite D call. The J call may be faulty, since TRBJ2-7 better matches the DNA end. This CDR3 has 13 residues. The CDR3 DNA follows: TGTGCCAGCAGTTTAAGGGATCGGGTCGAGCAGTACTTC. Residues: CASSLRDRVEQYF.

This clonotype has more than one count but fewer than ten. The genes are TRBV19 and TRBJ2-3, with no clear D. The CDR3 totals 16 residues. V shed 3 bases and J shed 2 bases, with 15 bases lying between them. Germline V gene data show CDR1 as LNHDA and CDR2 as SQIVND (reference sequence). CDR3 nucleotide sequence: TGTGCCAGTAGTATTCGCGGCGTCGAGTCCACAGATACGCAGTATTTT. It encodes CASSIRGVESTDTQYF.

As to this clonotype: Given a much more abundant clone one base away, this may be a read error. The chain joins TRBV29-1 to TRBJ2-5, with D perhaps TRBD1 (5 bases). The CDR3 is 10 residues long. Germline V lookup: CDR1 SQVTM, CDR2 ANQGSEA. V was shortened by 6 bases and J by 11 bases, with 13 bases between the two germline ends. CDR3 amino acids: CSVRTNEQYF. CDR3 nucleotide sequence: TGCAGCGTGCGGACAAATGAGCAGTACTTC. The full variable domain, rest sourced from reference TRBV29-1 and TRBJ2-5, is SAVISQKPSRDICQRGTSLTIQCQVDSQVTMMFWYRQQPGQSLTLIATANQGSEATYESGFVIDKFPISRPNLTFSTLTVSNMSPEDSSIYLCSVRTNEQYFGPGTRLLVL.

In nucleotides, the CDR3 is TGTGCCAGCAGTGAATCCGGCAGAGACAACATTCAGTACTTC. Encoded protein: CASSESGRDNIQYF. The chain recombines TRBV25-1 with TRBJ2-4; D unclear. CDR3 length: 14 residues. V dropped 1 base and J dropped 7 bases, with 11 bases sitting between them. Germline loops: CDR1 MGHDK, CDR2 SYGVNS.

CDR3 loop: CASSLTPSGANVLTF. The CDR3 DNA reads TGTGCCAGCAGCTTAACGCCATCTGGGGCCAACGTCCTGACTTTC. The rearrangement uses TRBV7-2 and TRBJ2-6; D is unclear. Germline CDR1 SGHTA, CDR2 FQGNSA. V shed 2 bases and J shed 1 base, with 6 bases lying between them. CDR3 length equals 15 residues.